Sequencing of this TCR beta chain was carried out in a study of T cells in Graves' hyperthyroidism and ophthalmopathy. Aged 18 to 65, the patients had hyperthyroidism that was newly diagnosed and had lasted under 2 months. Germline lookup yields CDR1 SQVTM and CDR2 ANQGSEA. This CDR3 comprises 12 residues. Amplification targeted TCR beta CDR3 regions from RNA transcripts. HTBI primers were used for first-round RT-PCR of the TCR CDR3. TCRdb re-derived calls from the multiplex PCR reads in MiXCR, one entry per CDR3 protein. The repertoire holds 500,000 to 600,000 distinct CDR3 sequences, with 35% to 55% as singletons. With respect to this clonotype: Its matching antigen is unknown.

Regarding the study as a whole: Most thyroid-expanded clonotypes above 0.001 were also found in blood.

The chain employs TRBV29-1 and TRBJ1-2, with D perhaps TRBD1 (6 bases). The clonotype comes from a woman aged 18-29 years with Graves' hyperthyroidism. Sequencing was done on a sample of peripheral blood or thyroid tissue (not recorded which). The CDR3 coding sequence is TGCAGTCCGACAGGCGCTAACTATGGCTACACCTTC. It codes for CSPTGANYGYTF.